The TCR beta chain described here comes from a study of blood T cell repertoires in COVID-19. Study details: The origin of the acute and convalescent COVID-19 samples was the United States, Italy and Spain.

Original processing notes: The authors estimated nucleated cell counts from reference gene primer amplification. The protocol was immunoSEQ multiplex PCR, while the TCRdb copy is restricted to in-frame clones and leaves out a portion. The D gene and trimming were derived from the DNA, and the V and J assignments and clone size from that table. The data hold 200,000 to 250,000 clones, with about 90% observed a single time. This CDR3 spans 16 amino acids. Germline trimming cut 4 bases from V and 7 bases from J; bases unmatched to any gene: 9. The V gene's germline CDR1 is SGHDN and CDR2 FVKESK. The sequence was collected from a woman aged 60-75 years with acute or convalescent COVID-19. The sequenced sample was peripheral blood. J is TRBJ2-3 and V is TRBV14, with 12 bases identical to TRBD2. The DNA of the CDR3 is TGTGCCAGCAGCCGAGGACTAGCGGGAACTCTAAATACGCAGTATTTT. Its translation is CASSRGLAGTLNTQYF.